Presented here are 28 T cell receptor beta chains from one specimen sequenced in a study of T-cell memory formation after mild COVID-19. One entry per CDR3 protein, called by TCRdb with MiXCR from the 5' RACE reads. In the table there are 300,000 or so distinct CDR3 sequences, approximately 15% of which are singletons. The sample was PBMCs or a T cell subset sorted from them (not recorded which). The receptors here all came from a man between 18 and 35 years old who had mild COVID-19 (a few samples of this study predate the infection). Cell type and time point are not known.

This chain uses TRBV3-1 with TRBJ1-6; D gene unclear. Germline CDR1 LGHDT, CDR2 YNNKEL (reference sequence). The V and J ends lost 4 bases and 9 bases respectively, with 16 bases between them. CDR3 length equals 15 residues. The CDR3 DNA sequence: TGTGCCAGCAGCCCCGCAGTAGAACACCGTTCACCCCTCCACTTT. Its protein product is CASSPAVEHRSPLHF.

J is TRBJ2-3 and V is TRBV4-1; 11 bases agree with TRBD2. J lost 5 bases, V lost 3 bases, and 10 bases had no gene match. Per germline, CDR1 MGHRA and CDR2 YSYEKL. The length of the CDR3 is 17 residues. This chain's CDR3 is CASSHHKGLAEKDTQYF. The CDR3 bases are TGCGCCAGCAGCCACCACAAGGGACTAGCGGAAAAAGATACGCAGTATTTT.

This clonotype was seen once. This chain uses TRBV9 with TRBJ2-5; TRBD2 matches at 11 bases. J lost 2 bases, V lost 5 bases, and 5 bases had no gene match. Germline V lookup: CDR1 SGDLS, CDR2 YYNGEE. The length of the CDR3 is 15 residues. The CDR3 is CASSDSGGEQETQYF. Here the CDR3 DNA reads TGTGCCAGCAGTGATAGCGGGGGGGAACAAGAGACCCAGTACTTC.

This clonotype was seen only a few times. The rearrangement uses TRBV9 and TRBJ2-2, with D possibly matching TRBD1 (6 bases). Trimming took 3 bases from V and 6 from J, leaving 18 bases between them. Germline V CDR1 and CDR2: SGDLS, YYNGEE. CDR3 size: 16 residues. The CDR3 loop is CASSAPTDRKPGELFF. The CDR3 nucleotides read TGTGCCAGCAGCGCCCCGACCGACAGGAAACCCGGGGAGCTGTTTTTT.

This chain connects TRBV6-6 to TRBJ1-3, with D tentatively TRBD1 (5 bases). CDR1 is MNHNY, CDR2 SVGAGI, per germline (reference sequence). The CDR3 is made up of 14 amino acids. V was trimmed by 2 bases and J by 1 base, leaving 6 bases between them. The CDR3 protein is CASSYRGSGNTIYF. The CDR3 DNA reads TGTGCCAGCAGTTACAGGGGATCTGGAAACACCATATATTTT.

This chain connects TRBV7-3 to TRBJ1-2; D perhaps matches TRBD1 (6 bases). The V gene lost 5 bases and the J gene lost 8 bases, with 15 bases spanning the gap. Germline values: CDR1 SGHTA, CDR2 FQGTGA. The CDR3 length is 13 residues. CDR3 region: CASSPKTGRGYTF. CDR3 DNA: TGTGCCAGCAGCCCCAAGACAGGACGGGGCTACACCTTC.

The chain employs TRBV7-2 and TRBJ1-2, with D possibly being TRBD1 (5 bases). The CDR3 covers 12 residues. Deletions cut 6 bases from V and 7 bases from J, with 12 bases between. Germline V lookup: CDR1 SGHTA, CDR2 FQGNSA. Here the CDR3 reads CASRGRDRGYTF. CDR3 DNA sequence: TGTGCCAGCAGGGGGAGGGACCGTGGCTACACCTTC. Full variable domain (rest looked up from reference TRBV7-2 and TRBJ1-2): GAGVSQSPSNKVTEKGKDVELRCDPISGHTALYWYRQSLGQGLEFLIYFQGNSAPDKSGLPSDRFSAERTGGSVSTLTIQRTQQEDSAVYLCASRGRDRGYTFGSGTRLTVV.

This clonotype appeared a few times. V is TRBV5-1 and J is TRBJ2-5; D is unresolved. The CDR3 is 14 amino acids. The germline V gene has CDR1 SGHRS and CDR2 YFSETQ. V gave up 0 bases and J gave up 2 bases, with 8 bases separating them. CDR3 sequence reads: CASSLVPWQETQYF. The CDR3 DNA reads TGCGCCAGCAGCTTGGTACCTTGGCAAGAGACCCAGTACTTC.

The chain employs TRBV6-1 and TRBJ1-1; tentatively, D is TRBD1 (6 bases). V was clipped by 3 bases and J by 7 bases, with 15 bases between them. From germline, CDR1 is MNHNS and CDR2 SASEGT. CDR3 length equals 14 residues. CDR3 protein: CASSEATEGGEAFF. In DNA, the CDR3 is TGTGCCAGCAGTGAGGCCACCGAGGGGGGTGAAGCTTTCTTT.

This chain links TRBV6-5 with TRBJ2-1; 8 bases are shared with TRBD2. J gave up 7 bases and V 6 bases, and 14 bases lay outside the gene matches. The CDR3 contains 16 residues. Germline CDR1 is MNHEY and CDR2 is SVGAGI. The CDR3 nucleotides read TGTGCCAGCAGCCGGAACCCTGGCGGGGGGATGAATGAGCAGTTCTTC. It codes for CASSRNPGGGMNEQFF.

Points on this clonotype: Because it lacks the conserved phenylalanine or tryptophan at the end, this CDR3 is likely a read error. No DNA is shown, since the ends of the CDR3 on it are uncertain; the CDR3 is the one TCRdb lists. This sequence joins TRBV27 and TRBJ2-7; no DNA check was done on the table's D call, TRBD1. CDR1 is MNHEY, CDR2 SMNVEV, per germline (reference sequence). Counting both end residues, the CDR3 totals 9 amino acids. CDR3 protein: CASSLSPGS.

The V call is TRBV27, the J call TRBJ2-2; D not resolved. With 1 base removed from V and 3 bases from J, the gap between germline ends came to 9 bases. Per the germline V gene, CDR1 is MNHEY and CDR2 is SMNVEV (reference sequence). The CDR3 totals 15 residues. CDR3 sequence: CASSLYGPYTGELFF. As DNA, the CDR3 is TGTGCCAGCAGTTTATATGGACCCTACACCGGGGAGCTGTTTTTT.

The rearrangement uses TRBV7-2 and TRBJ2-1; D is unclear. V was pared by 4 bases and J by 5 bases, with 15 bases between. CDR1 is SGHTA, CDR2 FQGNSA, per germline. The CDR3 length is 15 residues. The chain's CDR3 is CASSSTASRNNEQFF. The CDR3 region has the DNA TGTGCCAGCAGCTCCACAGCCTCTCGGAACAATGAGCAGTTCTTC.

A few counts support this clonotype. This rearrangement joins TRBV7-2 to TRBJ2-5, with 10 bases identical to TRBD2. Germline V gene sequence: CDR1 SGHTA, CDR2 FQGNSA. The V segment lost 2 bases and the J segment 4 bases; nucleotides outside the gene matches: 4. The CDR3 sequence is 15 residues long. The CDR3 coding sequence is TGTGCCAGCAGCTTACCAGCGGGGGGGAGAGAGACCCAGTACTTC. It specifies CASSLPAGGRETQYF.

The rearrangement uses TRBV2 and TRBJ2-5; D remains unclear. Germline loops: CDR1 SNHLY, CDR2 FYNNEI. V lost 3 bases to trimming and J lost 1 base, with 6 bases between them. CDR3 size: 13 residues. The chain's CDR3 is CASSESVQETQYF. As DNA, the CDR3 is TGTGCCAGCAGTGAGTCAGTCCAAGAGACCCAGTACTTC.

The chain carries TRBV25-1 and TRBJ2-2, with D unresolved. The CDR3 runs to 13 residues. Trimming pared 3 bases from V and 6 bases from J, leaving 8 bases between. The germline gives CDR1 MGHDK, CDR2 SYGVNS. The CDR3 nucleotides read TGTGCCAGCAGTGATAGCCATCCCGGGGAGCTGTTTTTT. As protein: CASSDSHPGELFF. Combining the CDR3 with reference TRBV25-1 and TRBJ2-2 gives the whole variable domain EADIYQTPRYLVIGTGKKITLECSQTMGHDKMYWYQQDPGMELHLIHYSYGVNSTEKGDLSSESTVSRIRTEHFPLTLESARPSHTSQYLCASSDSHPGELFFGEGSRLTVL.

V usage is TRBV21-1 and J usage is TRBJ1-5; TRBD1 is the table's D call and was not checked against the DNA. TRBV21-1 is recorded as a pseudogene. CDR3 length: 16 residues. The CDR3 loop reads CASSKYEWAGNQPQHF. In DNA form, the CDR3 reads TGTGCCAGCAGCAAATATGAGTGGGCAGGGAATCAGCCCCAGCATTTT.

This clonotype was picked up a small number of times. As DNA, the CDR3 is TGTGCCAGCAGCTTAGGAGGGAAGAGGACAGATACGCAGTATTTT. Translating it yields CASSLGGKRTDTQYF. The chain employs TRBV7-9 and TRBJ2-3, with D possibly TRBD2 on 5 matching bases. The CDR3 loop spans 15 amino acids. The V end lost 1 base, the J end lost 3 bases, and 11 bases lay between the germline ends. Looked up from germline, CDR1 is SEHNR and CDR2 is FQNEAQ (reference sequence). Variable domain in full (rest from reference TRBV7-9 and TRBJ2-3): DTGVSQNPRHKITKRGQNVTFRCDPISEHNRLYWYRQTLGQGPEFLTYFQNEAQLEKSRLLSDRFSAERPKGSFSTLEIQRTEQGDSAMYLCASSLGGKRTDTQYFGPGTRLTVL.

V usage is TRBV10-3 and J usage is TRBJ2-3; D may be TRBD1 or TRBD2 (6 bases each). Germline-derived CDR1 and CDR2 are ENHRY and SYGVKD. The germline V and J ends were trimmed by 11 bases and 3 bases, with 18 bases remaining between them. There are 14 residues in the CDR3. The CDR3 region is CAFADGGSTDTQYF. Written as DNA, the CDR3 is TGTGCCTTCGCCGACGGGGGCTCAACAGATACGCAGTATTTT.

The rearrangement joins TRBV7-2 to TRBJ2-2, with D perhaps TRBD2 (5 bases). This CDR3 has 15 residues. The V and J ends lost 4 bases and 6 bases respectively, with 15 bases between them. Germline values: CDR1 SGHTA, CDR2 FQGNSA. CDR3 DNA: TGTGCCAGCAGCTCGATGATAGCGCGGCCCGGGGAGCTGTTTTTT. Residues: CASSSMIARPGELFF.

A few counts support this clonotype. The CDR3 DNA reads as TGCAGCGCCCGACAGGGGCCGGGACACGAAGCTTTCTTT. It yields the protein CSARQGPGHEAFF. This chain joins TRBV29-1 and TRBJ1-1; 8 bases line up with TRBD1. Germline assignment: CDR1 SQVTM and CDR2 ANQGSEA. V shed 7 bases, J shed 8 bases, and the junction held 12 bases outside the gene matches. CDR3 length equals 13 residues.

The genes are TRBV5-1 and TRBJ1-6, with D unresolved. V lost 4 bases, J lost 9 bases, and 11 bases lay in between. The CDR3 extends over 13 amino acids. Germline assignment: CDR1 SGHRS and CDR2 YFSETQ. The CDR3 is CASSPKAVSPLHF. The CDR3 DNA reads as TGCGCCAGCAGCCCCAAGGCGGTTTCACCCCTCCACTTT.

Concerning this clonotype: This sequence may be a read error, since a much larger clone differs from it by one base. Since the CDR3 does not end with the conserved phenylalanine or tryptophan, this likely comes from a read error. The gene calls are TRBV7-2 and TRBJ2-5, with TRBD1 identical over 7 bases. This CDR3 is built from 14 residues. The germline V gene encodes CDR1 SGHTA and CDR2 FQGNSA. The junction had 1 base not matched to a gene; V was cut back by 2 bases and J by 1 base. The CDR3 is CASSLNRGQETQYV. The DNA for the CDR3 is TGTGCCAGCAGCTTAAACAGGGGCCAAGAGACCCAGTACGTC.

This clonotype was observed many times. CDR3 region: CASSTQGTFQPQHF. The DNA of the CDR3 is TGTGCCAGCAGTACACAGGGGACTTTTCAGCCCCAGCATTTT. The chain has TRBV12-3 or TRBV12-4 and TRBJ1-5; 7 nucleotides agree with TRBD1. Germline trimming cut 5 bases from V and 6 bases from J; bases unmatched to any gene: 7. The CDR3 is 14 amino acids.

This clonotype was observed a few times. The chain recombines TRBV5-1 with TRBJ2-3; D gene unclear. CDR1 is SGHRS and CDR2 is YFSETQ in the germline V gene. This CDR3 region has 16 residues. Trimming took off 1 base at V and 0 bases at J, with 12 bases between the two ends. DNA for the CDR3: TGCGCCAGCAGCTTGCTTCCGGTCCCTAGCACAGATACGCAGTATTTT. Translation: CASSLLPVPSTDTQYF.

With respect to this clonotype: Because the CDR3 is missing its conserved closing phenylalanine or tryptophan, this is likely a read error. The V gene is TRBV7-3, the J gene TRBJ1-2, with D possibly TRBD1 on 5 matching bases. In germline, CDR1 is SGHTA, CDR2 FQGTGA. There are 14 residues in the CDR3. Trimming pared 5 bases from V and 8 bases from J, leaving 18 bases between. The CDR3: CASSAWGRTGGYTI. CDR3 nucleotides: TGTGCCAGCAGCGCCTGGGGGAGGACGGGAGGCTACACCATC.

This clonotype was seen more than once but under ten times. The chain combines TRBV5-4 with TRBJ2-7; 11 positions match TRBD1. The V gene end was trimmed by 3 bases and the J gene end by 2 bases; junction bases not matched to a gene: 4. The V gene's germline CDR1 is SGHNT and CDR2 YYREEE (reference sequence). The CDR3 consists of 15 residues. The chain's CDR3 is CASSWGQGVTYEQYF. CDR3 DNA: TGTGCCAGCAGCTGGGGACAGGGGGTAACCTACGAGCAGTACTTC.

This clonotype has a handful of counts. The V gene is TRBV29-1, the J gene TRBJ1-2, with 11 positions matching TRBD1. CDR3 size: 14 residues. V gave up 7 bases and J gave up 7 bases; unmatched junction bases: 11. CDR1 is SQVTM, CDR2 ANQGSEA, per germline. The CDR3 DNA reads TGCAGCGCACTCCGGACAGGGGGCGCGGGTGGCTACACCTTC. This codes for CSALRTGGAGGYTF.